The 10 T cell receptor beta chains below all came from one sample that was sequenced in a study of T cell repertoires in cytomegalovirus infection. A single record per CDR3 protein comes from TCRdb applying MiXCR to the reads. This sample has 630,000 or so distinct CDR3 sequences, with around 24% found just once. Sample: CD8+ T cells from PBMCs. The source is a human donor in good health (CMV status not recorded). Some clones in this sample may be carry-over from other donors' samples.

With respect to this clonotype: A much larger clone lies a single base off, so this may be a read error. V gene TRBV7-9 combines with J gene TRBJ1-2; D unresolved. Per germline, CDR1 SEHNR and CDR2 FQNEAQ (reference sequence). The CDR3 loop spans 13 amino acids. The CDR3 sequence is CTSSLAVGYGYTF. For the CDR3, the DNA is TGTACCAGCAGCTTAGCCGTGGGCTATGGCTACACCTTC.

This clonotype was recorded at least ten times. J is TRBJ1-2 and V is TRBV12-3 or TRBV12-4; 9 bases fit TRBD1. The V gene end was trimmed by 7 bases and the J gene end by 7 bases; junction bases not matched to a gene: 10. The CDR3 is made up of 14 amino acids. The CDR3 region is CASTLTGGFSGYTF. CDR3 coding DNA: TGTGCCAGCACCTTGACAGGGGGGTTCAGTGGCTACACCTTC.

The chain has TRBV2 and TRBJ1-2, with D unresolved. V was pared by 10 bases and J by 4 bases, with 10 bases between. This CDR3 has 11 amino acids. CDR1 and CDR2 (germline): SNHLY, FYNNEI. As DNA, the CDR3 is TGTGCCATTCCGGGTCCCTATGGCTACACCTTC. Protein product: CAIPGPYGYTF.

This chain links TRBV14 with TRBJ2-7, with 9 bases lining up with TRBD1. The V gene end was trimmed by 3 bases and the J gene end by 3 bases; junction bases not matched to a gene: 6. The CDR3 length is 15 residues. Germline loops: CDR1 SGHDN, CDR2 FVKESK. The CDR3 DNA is TGTGCCAGCAGCCACGGACAGGGGTCGATCTACGAGCAGTACTTC. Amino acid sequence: CASSHGQGSIYEQYF.

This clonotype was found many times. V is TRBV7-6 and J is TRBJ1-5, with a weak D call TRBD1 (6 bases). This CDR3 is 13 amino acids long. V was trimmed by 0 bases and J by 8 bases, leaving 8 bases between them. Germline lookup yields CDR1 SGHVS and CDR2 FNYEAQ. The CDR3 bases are TGTGCCAGCAGCTTAGCGGGGGGCGAGCCCCAGCATTTT. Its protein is CASSLAGGEPQHF.

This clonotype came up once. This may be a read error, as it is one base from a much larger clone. The CDR3 spells CASRTQDREAYEQYV. The CDR3 region has the DNA TGTGCCAGCAGGACCCAGGACAGGGAAGCCTACGAGCAGTACGTC. The chain joins TRBV6-2 or TRBV6-3 to TRBJ2-7, with TRBD1 matching 8 bases. The V gene end was trimmed by 6 bases and the J gene end by 2 bases; junction bases not matched to a gene: 9. CDR3 length equals 15 residues. Germline CDR1 MNHEY, CDR2 SVGEGT.

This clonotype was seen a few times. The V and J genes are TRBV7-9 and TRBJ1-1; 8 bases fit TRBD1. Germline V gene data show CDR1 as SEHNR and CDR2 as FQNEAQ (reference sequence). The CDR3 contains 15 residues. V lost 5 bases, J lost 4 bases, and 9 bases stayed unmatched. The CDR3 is CASSPGTGLGTEAFF. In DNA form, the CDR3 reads TGTGCCAGCAGCCCCGGGACAGGCCTTGGCACTGAAGCTTTCTTT.

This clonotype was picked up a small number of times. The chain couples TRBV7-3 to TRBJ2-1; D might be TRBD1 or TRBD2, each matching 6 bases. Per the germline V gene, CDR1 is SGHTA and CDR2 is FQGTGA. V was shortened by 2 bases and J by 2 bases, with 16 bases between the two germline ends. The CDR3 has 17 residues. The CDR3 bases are TGTGCCAGCAGCTTAGGACCCGGGGGCCGAGCCTACAATGAGCAGTTCTTC. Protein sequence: CASSLGPGGRAYNEQFF.

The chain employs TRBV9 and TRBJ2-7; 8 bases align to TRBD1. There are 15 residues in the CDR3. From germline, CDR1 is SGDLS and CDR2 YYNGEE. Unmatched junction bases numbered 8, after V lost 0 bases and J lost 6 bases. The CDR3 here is CASSVAGTGLREQYF. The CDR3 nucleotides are TGTGCCAGCAGCGTAGCAGGGACAGGATTGCGCGAGCAGTACTTC.

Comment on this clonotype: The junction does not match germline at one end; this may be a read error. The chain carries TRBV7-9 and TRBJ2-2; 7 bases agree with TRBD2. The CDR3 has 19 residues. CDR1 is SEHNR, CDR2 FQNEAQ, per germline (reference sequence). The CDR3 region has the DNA TGTGCCAGCATCCTAACCTCAGCGGGACCGCTCCTGAACGCCGGGGAGCTGTTTTTT. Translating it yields CASILTSAGPLLNAGELFF.